The next 5 T cell receptor beta chains were all read from a single sample in a study of radiotherapy plus CTLA-4 blockade in lung cancer. Repertoires were generated with immunoSEQ multiplex PCR, while TCRdb's copy carries only in-frame clones and drops some. The sample holds tens of thousands of clones, around 69% seen once. The source was peripheral blood, collected from a patient treated with radiotherapy plus ipilimumab. The source of these receptors is a human donor with non-small cell lung cancer who had a complete response to radiotherapy plus ipilimumab.

The chain couples TRBV21-1 to TRBJ2-1; the table's D call TRBD1 went unverified against the DNA. TRBV21-1 is a known pseudogene. The length of the CDR3 is 13 residues. CDR3 loop: CASSKRSGNEQFF. In DNA, the CDR3 is TGTGCCAGCAGCAAACGTTCAGGGAATGAGCAGTTCTTC.

The chain links TRBV2 to TRBJ1-1; D gene uncertain. CDR1 is SNHLY and CDR2 is FYNNEI in the germline V gene. This CDR3 is built from 14 residues. The ends were cut back, 4 bases at V and 0 bases at J, with 9 bases in the middle. CDR3 DNA: TGTGCCAGCAGTGTAGTCCTGGTGAACACTGAAGCTTTCTTT. Translation: CASSVVLVNTEAFF.

This clone was observed once. The chain joins TRBV30 to TRBJ1-2; TRBD1 matches at 8 bases. Trimming cost V 6 bases and J 8 bases; bases outside gene matches: 17. The CDR3 loop spans 15 amino acids. Germline CDR1 is GTSNPN and CDR2 is SVGIG (reference sequence). CDR3: CACQTAPGGGLGYTF. The CDR3 nucleotides are TGTGCCTGCCAAACGGCGCCAGGGGGCGGGTTAGGCTACACCTTC.

This clone was seen once. This rearrangement joins TRBV5-1 to TRBJ2-1; TRBD1 is a possible D gene (5 bases). CDR1 is SGHRS, CDR2 YFSETQ, per germline. Trimming took off 1 base at V and 5 bases at J, with 13 bases between the two ends. This CDR3 has 15 residues. CDR3 DNA: TGCGCCAGCAGCTTGATAGCCGGACAAAACAATGAGCAGTTCTTC. Protein sequence: CASSLIAGQNNEQFF.

This clone was seen a single time. This CDR3 reads CASSSTGFRAGELFF. DNA of the CDR3: TGTGCCAGCAGCTCGACAGGGTTTCGAGCCGGGGAGCTGTTTTTT. This sequence joins TRBV7-2 and TRBJ2-2; TRBD1 matches 7 bases. There are 15 residues in the CDR3. Germline V gene lookup returns CDR1 SGHTA and CDR2 FQGNSA. V gave up 4 bases and J gave up 6 bases; unmatched junction bases: 8.